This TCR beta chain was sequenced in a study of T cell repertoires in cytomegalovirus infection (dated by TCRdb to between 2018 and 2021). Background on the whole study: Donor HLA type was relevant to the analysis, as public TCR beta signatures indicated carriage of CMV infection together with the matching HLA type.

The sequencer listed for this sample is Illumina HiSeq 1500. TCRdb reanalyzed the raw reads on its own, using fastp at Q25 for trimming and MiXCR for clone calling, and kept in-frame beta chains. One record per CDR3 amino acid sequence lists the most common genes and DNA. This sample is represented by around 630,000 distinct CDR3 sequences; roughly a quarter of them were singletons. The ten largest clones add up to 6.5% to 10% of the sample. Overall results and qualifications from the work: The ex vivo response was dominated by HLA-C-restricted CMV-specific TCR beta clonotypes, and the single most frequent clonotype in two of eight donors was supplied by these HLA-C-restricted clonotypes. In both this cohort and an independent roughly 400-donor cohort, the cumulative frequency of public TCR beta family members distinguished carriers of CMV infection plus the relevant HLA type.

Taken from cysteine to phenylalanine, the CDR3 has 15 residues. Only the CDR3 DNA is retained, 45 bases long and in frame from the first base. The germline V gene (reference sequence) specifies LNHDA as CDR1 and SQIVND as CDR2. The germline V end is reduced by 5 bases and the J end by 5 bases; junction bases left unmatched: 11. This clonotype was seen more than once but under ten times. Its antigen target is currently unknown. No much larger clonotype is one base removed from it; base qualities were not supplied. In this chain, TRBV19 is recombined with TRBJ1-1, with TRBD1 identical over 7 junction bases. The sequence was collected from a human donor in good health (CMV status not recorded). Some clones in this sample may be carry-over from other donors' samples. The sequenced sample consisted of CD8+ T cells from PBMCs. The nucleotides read TGTGCCAGTAGTCCCAGACAGGGATCCGTTACTGAAGCTTTCTTT. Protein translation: CASSPRQGSVTEAFF. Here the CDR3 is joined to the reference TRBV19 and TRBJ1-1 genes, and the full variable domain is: DGGITQSPKYLFRKEGQNVTLSCEQNLNHDAMYWYRQDPGQGLRLIYYSQIVNDFQKGDIAEGYSVSREKKESFPLTVTSAQKNPTAFYLCASSPRQGSVTEAFFGQGTRLTVV.